Listed below are T cell receptor beta chains from one sample, sequenced in a study of type 1 regulatory T cells. Each CDR3 protein gets one entry after TCRdb re-called the reads with MiXCR. The table records 60,000 to 80,000 distinct CDR3 sequences, around 63% of them present only once. These TCRs are of unknown antigen specificity. Sequencing input: cultured T cells, either the whole culture or a sorted T cell fraction (not recorded which). The origin of the receptors is a human donor in good health. CDR3s include the opening cysteine and the closing phenylalanine or tryptophan. A D gene is named only where the DNA matches it firmly. The size of a clone is reported for some rows only, either as once, few or many, or as a class for expanded clones.

d_call	clone_size	v_call	j_call	cdr3_nt	cdr3_aa
-	-	TRBV18	TRBJ2-7	TGTGCCAGCTCACCATCGGAAGAGCAGTACTTC	CASSPSEEQYF
-	-	TRBV10-3	TRBJ2-4	TGTGCCATCAGTGACGGTCTTTTAGCCAAAAACATTCAGTACTTC	CAISDGLLAKNIQYF
-	once	TRBV10-3	TRBJ2-1	TGTGCCATCTGGGATGGCGTAGCTGGTGAGCAGTTCTTC	CAIWDGVAGEQFF
TRBD2	-	TRBV20-1	TRBJ2-7	TGCAGTGCTAGAGTAAGGACTAGTCTACCCTACGAGCAGTACTTC	CSARVRTSLPYEQYF
-	-	TRBV12-3/TRBV12-4	TRBJ1-1	TGTGCCAGCAGTCAGAAAGTTAATACTGAAGCTTTCTTT	CASSQKVNTEAFF
TRBD2	once	TRBV4-1	TRBJ2-4	TGCGCCAGCAGCCAAATTCCAACTAGCGGGGGCCTGTCGGCCAAAAACATTCAGTACTTC	CASSQIPTSGGLSAKNIQYF
TRBD2	-	TRBV5-1	TRBJ2-1	TGCGCCAGCAGCCTGGGACTAGCGGGAGGGTTCAATGAGCAGTTCTTC	CASSLGLAGGFNEQFF
-	once	TRBV6-5	TRBJ1-1	TGTGCCAGCACGTCCGGGTGGGGGGATGCTTTCTTT	CASTSGWGDAFF
TRBD2	few	TRBV7-3	TRBJ2-7	TGTGCCAGCAGCTTAAATGCGGGAGGCGAGCAGTACTTC	CASSLNAGGEQYF
-	-	TRBV19	TRBJ2-7	TGTGCCAGTAGTGACCCCGGTGGGGGGGCATACGAGCAGTACTTC	CASSDPGGGAYEQYF
-	once	TRBV7-9	TRBJ2-3	TGTGCCAGCAGCTTAGGGTCTGGGGGACCACATGATACGCAGTATTTT	CASSLGSGGPHDTQYF
TRBD2	-	TRBV18	TRBJ2-7	TGTGCCAGCTCACCAGTTCTCGCGGGAGGTCTGGATGAGCAGTACTTC	CASSPVLAGGLDEQYF
TRBD2	once	TRBV20-1	TRBJ2-1	TGCAGCGGGAGGACTAGCGGGACCTACAATGAGCAGTTCTTC	CSGRTSGTYNEQFF
TRBD1	-	TRBV29-1	TRBJ1-4	TGCAGCGTTGCGGGTCGACAGGGAGGAGAAAAACTGTTTTTT	CSVAGRQGGEKLFF
-	few	TRBV9	TRBJ2-7	TGTGCCAGCAGCGTAGGGCCAGCCTACGAGCAGTACTTC	CASSVGPAYEQYF
TRBD1	many	TRBV27	TRBJ1-1	TGTGCCAGCAGTTCGTTGAACAGGGGGCGGGATGGTGCGGCTTTCTTT	CASSSLNRGRDGAAFF
-	-	TRBV18	TRBJ2-3	TGTGCCAGCTCGCTCCAGGGGGGCGTTCGGTCCACAGATACGCAGTATTTT	CASSLQGGVRSTDTQYF
-	-	TRBV10-3	TRBJ1-3	TGTGCCATCACTGCAGACAGGTCAGACACCATATATTTT	CAITADRSDTIYF
-	-	TRBV7-9	TRBJ2-2	TGTGCCAGCACCGGCGGGACAATAAGCTCCGGGGAGCTGTTTTTT	CASTGGTISSGELFF
TRBD2	-	TRBV7-2	TRBJ2-1	TGTGCCAGCAGCAAACTAGCGGGGGAGGATTTGAGTGAGCAGTTCTTC	CASSKLAGEDLSEQFF
TRBD1	once	TRBV20-1	TRBJ1-5	TGCAGTGCTAGCGGGGGACAGGGCGGTCAGCCCCAGCATTTT	CSASGGQGGQPQHF
-	few	TRBV10-3	TRBJ1-5	TGTGCCATCAGTAATAGCAATCAGCCCCAGCATTTT	CAISNSNQPQHF
TRBD2	-	TRBV7-2	TRBJ2-6	TGTGCCAGCAGCTTGACAGCGGGATTATCTGGGGCCAACGTCCTGACTTTC	CASSLTAGLSGANVLTF
-	-	TRBV19	TRBJ1-1	TGTGCCAGTAGTCCTACCGCGCGGGTGGCGGGGACTGAAGCTTTCTTT	CASSPTARVAGTEAFF
-	-	TRBV20-1	TRBJ1-1	TGCAGTGCTAGAGGCGGGGGCGCGGGGAACACTGAAGCTTTCTTT	CSARGGGAGNTEAFF
-	-	TRBV6-1	TRBJ1-1	TGTGCCAGCAATGAAGAAGGGGACATGAACACTGAAGCTTTCTTT	CASNEEGDMNTEAFF
-	-	TRBV29-1	TRBJ1-1	TGCAGCGTTGAGGTAGGCCGGGGCACTGAAGCTTTCTTT	CSVEVGRGTEAFF
TRBD1	-	TRBV20-1	TRBJ1-1	TGCAGTGCTAGAGATCTCGGACAGGGCGATTGGGGTGAAGTTTTCTTT	CSARDLGQGDWGEVFF
-	-	TRBV10-2	TRBJ2-3	TGCGCCAGCGGGAGAAAAGGGACTCGGGCCCCATCCACAGATACGCAGTATTTT	CASGRKGTRAPSTDTQYF
-	-	TRBV24-1	TRBJ2-5	TGTGCCACCAGTGACGCCAGGCGGCAAGAGACCCAGTACTTC	CATSDARRQETQYF
-	-	TRBV28	TRBJ2-7	TGTGCCAGCAAAGGGGTTCGCCTGAGCGAGCAGTACTTC	CASKGVRLSEQYF
TRBD2	-	TRBV20-1	TRBJ2-2	TGCAGTGCTAGGGCTAGCGGGAACGGGGAGCTGTTTTTT	CSARASGNGELFF
-	-	TRBV5-4	TRBJ2-7	TGTGCCAGCAGCGGGAGTACTTTGGGCTACGAGCAGTACTTC	CASSGSTLGYEQYF